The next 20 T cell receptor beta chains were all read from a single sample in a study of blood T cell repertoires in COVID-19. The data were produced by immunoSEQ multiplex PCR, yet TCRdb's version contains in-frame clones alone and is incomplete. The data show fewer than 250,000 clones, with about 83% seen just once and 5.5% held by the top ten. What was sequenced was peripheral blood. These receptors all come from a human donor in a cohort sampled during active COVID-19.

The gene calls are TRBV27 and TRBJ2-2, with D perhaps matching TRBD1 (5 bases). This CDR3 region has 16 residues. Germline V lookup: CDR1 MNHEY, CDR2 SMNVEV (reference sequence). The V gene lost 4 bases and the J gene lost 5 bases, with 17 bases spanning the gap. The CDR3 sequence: CASSSPARGKTGELFF. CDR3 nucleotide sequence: TGTGCCAGCAGTTCCCCCGCAAGGGGTAAGACCGGGGAGCTGTTTTTT.

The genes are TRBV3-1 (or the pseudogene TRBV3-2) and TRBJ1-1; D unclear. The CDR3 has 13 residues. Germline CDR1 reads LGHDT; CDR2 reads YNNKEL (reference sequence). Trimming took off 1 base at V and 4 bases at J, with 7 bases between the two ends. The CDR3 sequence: CASSQARSTEAFF. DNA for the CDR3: TGTGCCAGCAGCCAAGCTAGGAGCACTGAAGCTTTCTTT.

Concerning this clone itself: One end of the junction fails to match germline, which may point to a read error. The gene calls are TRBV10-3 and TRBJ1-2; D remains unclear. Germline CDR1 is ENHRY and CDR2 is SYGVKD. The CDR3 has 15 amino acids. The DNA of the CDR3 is TGTGCCATCAGTGAAGAACGTTTTACGGGAGGCGGCTTCACCTTC. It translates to CAISEERFTGGGFTF.

CDR3: CAWMGRGYTDTQYF. Here the CDR3 DNA reads TGTGCCTGGATGGGGCGGGGGTATACAGATACGCAGTATTTT. V usage is TRBV30 and J usage is TRBJ2-3, with 7 bases lining up with TRBD2. Germline lookup yields CDR1 GTSNPN and CDR2 SVGIG (reference sequence). V dropped 4 bases and J dropped 3; count of bases not matched to a gene: 7. CDR3 length equals 14 residues.

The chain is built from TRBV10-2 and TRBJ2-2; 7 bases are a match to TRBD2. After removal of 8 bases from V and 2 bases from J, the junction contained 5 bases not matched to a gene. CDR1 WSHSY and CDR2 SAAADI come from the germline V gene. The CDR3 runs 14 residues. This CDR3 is CASRLAANTGELFF. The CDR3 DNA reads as TGCGCCAGCCGGCTAGCGGCAAACACCGGGGAGCTGTTTTTT.

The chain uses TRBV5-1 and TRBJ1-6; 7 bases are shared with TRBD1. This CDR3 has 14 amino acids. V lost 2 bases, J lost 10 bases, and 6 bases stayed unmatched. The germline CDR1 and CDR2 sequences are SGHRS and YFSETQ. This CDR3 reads CASSFTGAGSPLHF. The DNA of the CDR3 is TGCGCCAGCAGCTTTACAGGGGCCGGGTCACCCCTCCACTTT.

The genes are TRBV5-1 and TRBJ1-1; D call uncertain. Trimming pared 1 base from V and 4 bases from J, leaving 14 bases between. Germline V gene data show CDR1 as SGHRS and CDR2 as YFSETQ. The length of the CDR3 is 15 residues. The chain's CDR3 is CASSLSGLRGTEAFF. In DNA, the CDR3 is TGCGCCAGCAGCTTGTCGGGTCTGCGGGGCACTGAAGCTTTCTTT. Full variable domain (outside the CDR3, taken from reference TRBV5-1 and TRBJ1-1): KAGVTQTPRYLIKTRGQQVTLSCSPISGHRSVSWYQQTPGQGLQFLFEYFSETQRNKGNFPGRFSGRQFSNSRSEMNVSTLELGDSALYLCASSLSGLRGTEAFFGQGTRLTVV.

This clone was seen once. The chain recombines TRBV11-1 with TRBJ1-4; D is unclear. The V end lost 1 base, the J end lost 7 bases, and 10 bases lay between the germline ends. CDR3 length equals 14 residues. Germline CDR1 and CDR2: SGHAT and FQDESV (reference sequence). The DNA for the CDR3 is TGTGCCAGCAGCTTAGGGGCCGTTTCTGAAAAACTGTTTTTT. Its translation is CASSLGAVSEKLFF. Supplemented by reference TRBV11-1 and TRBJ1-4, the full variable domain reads EAEVAQSPRYKITEKSQAVAFWCDPISGHATLYWYRQILGQGPELLVQFQDESVVDDSQLPKDRFSAERLKGVDSTLKIQPAELGDSAMYLCASSLGAVSEKLFFGSGTQLSVL.

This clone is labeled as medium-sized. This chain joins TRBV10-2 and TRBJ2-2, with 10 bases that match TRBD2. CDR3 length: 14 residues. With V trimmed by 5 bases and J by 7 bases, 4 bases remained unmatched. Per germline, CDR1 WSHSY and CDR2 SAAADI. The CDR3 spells CASSRGTSDGELFF. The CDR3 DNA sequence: TGCGCCAGCAGTCGGGGGACTAGCGACGGGGAGCTGTTTTTT.

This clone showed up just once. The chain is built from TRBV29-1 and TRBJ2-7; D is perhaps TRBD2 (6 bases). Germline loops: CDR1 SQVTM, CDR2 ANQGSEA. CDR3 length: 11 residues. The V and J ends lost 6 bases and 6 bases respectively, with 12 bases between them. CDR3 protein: CSVMEGGEQYF. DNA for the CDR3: TGCAGCGTGATGGAGGGCGGCGAGCAGTACTTC.

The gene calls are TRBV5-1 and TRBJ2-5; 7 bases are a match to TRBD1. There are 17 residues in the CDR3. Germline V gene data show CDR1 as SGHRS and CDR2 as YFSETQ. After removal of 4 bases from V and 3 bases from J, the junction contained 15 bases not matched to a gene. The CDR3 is CASSAVGRDRVEETQYF. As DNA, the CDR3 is TGCGCCAGCAGCGCGGTGGGACGTGACAGGGTGGAAGAGACCCAGTACTTC.

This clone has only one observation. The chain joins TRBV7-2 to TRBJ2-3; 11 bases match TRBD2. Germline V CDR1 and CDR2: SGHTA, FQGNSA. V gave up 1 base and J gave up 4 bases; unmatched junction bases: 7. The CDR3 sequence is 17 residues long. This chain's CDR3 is CASSLGLAGRGADTQYF. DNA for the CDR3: TGTGCCAGCAGCTTAGGACTAGCGGGAAGGGGCGCAGATACGCAGTATTTT.

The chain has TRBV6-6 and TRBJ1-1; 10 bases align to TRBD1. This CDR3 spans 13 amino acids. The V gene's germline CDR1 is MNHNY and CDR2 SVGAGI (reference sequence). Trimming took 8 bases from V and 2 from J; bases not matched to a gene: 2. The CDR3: CASLTGGNTEAFF. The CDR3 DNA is TGTGCCAGCTTGACAGGGGGCAACACTGAAGCTTTCTTT.

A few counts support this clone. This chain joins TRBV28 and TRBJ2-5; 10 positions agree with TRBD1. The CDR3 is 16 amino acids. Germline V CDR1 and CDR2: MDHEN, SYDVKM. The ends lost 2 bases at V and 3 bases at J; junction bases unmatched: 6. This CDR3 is CASSLVGTGEEETQYF. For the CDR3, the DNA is TGTGCCAGCAGTTTAGTCGGGACAGGGGAGGAAGAGACCCAGTACTTC.

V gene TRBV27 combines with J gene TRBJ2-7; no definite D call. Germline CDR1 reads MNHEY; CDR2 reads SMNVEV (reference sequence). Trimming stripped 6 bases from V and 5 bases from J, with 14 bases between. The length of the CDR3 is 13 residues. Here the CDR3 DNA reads TGTGCCAGCAGAAATAGGTACCGGGACGAGCAGTACTTC. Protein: CASRNRYRDEQYF.

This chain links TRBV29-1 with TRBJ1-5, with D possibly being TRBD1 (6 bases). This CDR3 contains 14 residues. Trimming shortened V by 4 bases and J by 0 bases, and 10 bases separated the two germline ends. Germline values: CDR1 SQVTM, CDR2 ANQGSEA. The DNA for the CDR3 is TGCAGCGTTGGAACAGGGCATAGCAATCAGCCCCAGCATTTT. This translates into CSVGTGHSNQPQHF.

This chain's CDR3 is CASSPSSGRSETQYF. The CDR3, as DNA: TGTGCCAGCAGCCCGTCCAGCGGTCGGTCAGAGACCCAGTACTTC. This chain joins TRBV3-1 (or the pseudogene TRBV3-2) and TRBJ2-5, with D maybe TRBD2 (5 bases). The CDR3 runs to 15 residues. Germline V gene lookup returns CDR1 LGHDT and CDR2 YNNKEL (reference sequence). V shed 4 bases and J shed 4 bases, with 16 bases lying between them.

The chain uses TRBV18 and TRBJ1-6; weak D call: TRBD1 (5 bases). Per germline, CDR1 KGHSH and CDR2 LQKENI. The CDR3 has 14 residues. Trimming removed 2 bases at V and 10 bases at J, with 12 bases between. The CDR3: CASSPAQGNSPLHF. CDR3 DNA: TGTGCCAGCTCACCAGCCCAGGGAAACTCACCCCTCCACTTT.

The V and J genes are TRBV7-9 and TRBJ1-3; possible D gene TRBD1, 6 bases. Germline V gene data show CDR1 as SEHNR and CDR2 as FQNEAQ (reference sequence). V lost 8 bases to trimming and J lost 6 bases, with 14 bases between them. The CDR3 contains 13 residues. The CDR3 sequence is CASPQGSENTIYF. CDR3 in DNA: TGTGCCAGCCCGCAGGGGTCGGAAAACACCATATATTTT. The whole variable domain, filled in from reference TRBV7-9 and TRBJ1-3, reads DTGVSQNPRHKITKRGQNVTFRCDPISEHNRLYWYRQTLGQGPEFLTYFQNEAQLEKSRLLSDRFSAERPKGSFSTLEIQRTEQGDSAMYLCASPQGSENTIYFGEGSWLTVV.

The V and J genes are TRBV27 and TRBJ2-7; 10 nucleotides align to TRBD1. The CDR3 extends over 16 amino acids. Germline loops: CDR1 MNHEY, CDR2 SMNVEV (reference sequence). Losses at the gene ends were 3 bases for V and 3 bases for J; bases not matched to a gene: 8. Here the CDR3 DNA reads TGTGCCAGCAGTTTTTCGACAGGGGGCGTAGTCTACGAGCAGTACTTC. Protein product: CASSFSTGGVVYEQYF.